These 26 T cell receptor beta chains share one sample of origin, sequenced in a study of T cell clones after liver transplantation (dated by TCRdb to 2018 to 2020). The method behind the library was the immunoSEQ multiplex PCR assay. TCRdb took over this immuneACCESS table, retaining in-frame rearrangements with V and J assigned. Such tables are incomplete; in checked studies, under half of the missing clones stem from an unresolved V gene, and the remainder is unexplained. The sample data list approximately 22,000 clones, and approximately 94% of these were observed just once. Together, the top ten hold around 25% of the sample. The source was CD8+ T cells from blood, collected 25 months after liver transplant. These receptors were collected from a human patient who received a liver transplant. A transplant means some T cells may be of graft donor rather than patient origin.

The chain uses TRBV6-4 and TRBJ2-7; TRBD2 matches at 8 bases. J lost 4 bases, V lost 8 bases, and 13 bases had no gene match. CDR3 length: 15 residues. Looked up from germline, CDR1 is MRHNA and CDR2 is SNTAGT. The CDR3 is CASPRPRGRRYEQYF. For the CDR3, the DNA is TGTGCCAGCCCCCGACCTCGCGGGAGGCGGTACGAGCAGTACTTC.

The chain employs TRBV28 and TRBJ2-1; 10 nucleotides line up with TRBD1. The junction had 11 bases not matched to a gene; V was cut back by 4 bases and J by 8 bases. The CDR3 has 16 amino acids. Germline loops: CDR1 MDHEN, CDR2 SYDVKM. CDR3 residues: CASSSTDRGRSYEQFF. CDR3 in DNA: TGTGCCAGCAGTTCGACCGACAGGGGGCGCAGCTATGAGCAGTTCTTC.

The rearrangement links TRBV7-9 to TRBJ1-3; D uncertain. The ends were cut back, 5 bases at V and 3 bases at J, with 8 bases in the middle. The CDR3 loop spans 13 amino acids. Germline values: CDR1 SEHNR, CDR2 FQNEAQ (reference sequence). The CDR3 coding sequence is TGTGCCAGCAGCAAGGGCAGTGGAAACACCATATATTTT. Protein sequence: CASSKGSGNTIYF.

The chain has TRBV7-2 and TRBJ2-7; no firm D call. V lost 1 base and J 4 bases, leaving 11 bases between the germline ends. Germline values: CDR1 SGHTA, CDR2 FQGNSA. The CDR3 totals 14 residues. The CDR3 DNA reads as TGTGCCAGCAGCTTAGGGGGTCATGGGTACGAGCAGTACTTC. It is translated as CASSLGGHGYEQYF.

The J gene is TRBJ1-2, the V gene TRBV7-9; no clear D. The CDR3 covers 14 residues. V shed 0 bases and J shed 8 bases, with 13 bases lying between them. CDR1 SEHNR and CDR2 FQNEAQ come from the germline V gene (reference sequence). Here the CDR3 reads CASSLANFMGGYTF. CDR3 bases: TGTGCCAGCAGCTTAGCCAACTTCATGGGGGGCTACACCTTC.

The chain carries TRBV7-9 and TRBJ2-1; possibly TRBD1 for D (6 bases). This CDR3 contains 11 residues. Germline V gene sequence: CDR1 SEHNR, CDR2 FQNEAQ (reference sequence). Trimming left V 4 bases short and J 10 bases short, with 8 bases between. CDR3 sequence: CASSWGREQFF. The CDR3 region has the DNA TGTGCCAGCAGCTGGGGGCGGGAGCAGTTCTTC.

This clone qualifies as medium-sized. CDR3 in amino acids: CASSEFHGLSSYEQYF. CDR3 sequence (DNA): TGTGCCAGCAGTGAGTTCCACGGGTTAAGCTCCTACGAGCAGTACTTC. This sequence joins TRBV6-1 and TRBJ2-7; D unresolved. The CDR3 is 16 amino acids. V was trimmed by 3 bases and J by 0 bases, leaving 15 bases between them. Germline loops: CDR1 MNHNS, CDR2 SASEGT.

This clone was picked up a small number of times. The CDR3 spells CASTSRTGELFF. Here the CDR3 DNA reads TGTGCCAGCACTTCCCGCACCGGGGAGCTGTTTTTT. The chain combines TRBV21-1 with TRBJ2-2; TRBD2 reflects the table's D call only, with no check against the DNA. TRBV21-1 is termed a pseudogene. The CDR3 contains 12 residues.

The chain recombines TRBV5-1 with TRBJ2-5; the D call may be TRBD1 or TRBD2 (6 bases each). Germline-derived CDR1 and CDR2 are SGHRS and YFSETQ. The V gene lost 4 bases and the J gene lost 3 bases, with 25 bases spanning the gap. The CDR3 has 18 residues. The CDR3 sequence is CASSRGRLTRQAEETQYF. CDR3 bases: TGCGCCAGCAGCCGCGGTCGATTGACTAGACAGGCTGAAGAGACCCAGTACTTC.

The rearrangement uses TRBV27 and TRBJ1-2; TRBD1 aligns across 7 bases. J was trimmed by 4 bases and V by 4 bases; bases with no gene match: 9. CDR1 and CDR2 (germline): MNHEY, SMNVEV (reference sequence). This CDR3 spans 15 amino acids. The DNA for the CDR3 is TGTGCCAGCAGTTATCTAGGGGGCGACGGCTATGGCTACACCTTC. It is translated as CASSYLGGDGYGYTF.

The chain recombines TRBV4-1 with TRBJ1-1; 7 nucleotides line up with TRBD1. This CDR3 has 16 residues. Germline loops: CDR1 MGHRA, CDR2 YSYEKL. Unmatched junction bases numbered 10, after V lost 3 bases and J lost 3 bases. The CDR3 region has the DNA TGCGCCAGCAGCCAGAACTGGGACAGAGAATACACTGAAGCTTTCTTT. Protein product: CASSQNWDREYTEAFF.

The gene calls are TRBV19 and TRBJ2-1; the D gene is possibly TRBD1 (5 bases). CDR1 is LNHDA and CDR2 is SQIVND in the germline V gene (reference sequence). This CDR3 region has 15 residues. V lost 2 bases, J lost 2 bases, and 10 bases lay in between. The CDR3 DNA is TGTGCCAGTAGTATACAGGGTCAACCCTACAATGAGCAGTTCTTC. Protein: CASSIQGQPYNEQFF.

This clone has just a few counts. The rearrangement joins TRBV10-1 to TRBJ1-4, with a weak D call TRBD1 (5 bases). Trimming stripped 10 bases from V and 3 bases from J, with 24 bases between. CDR1 and CDR2 (germline): WNHNN, SYGVQD (reference sequence). The CDR3 contains 17 residues. The CDR3 DNA reads TGCGCCAATACTACCCTGAGGGGAGGGGACTCTAATGAAAAACTGTTTTTT. Protein product: CANTTLRGGDSNEKLFF.

The chain recombines TRBV5-6 with TRBJ2-7, with D tentatively TRBD2 (6 bases). The CDR3 spans 13 residues. Trimming left V 5 bases short and J 4 bases short, with 13 bases between. CDR1 is SGHDT, CDR2 YYEEEE, per germline. CDR3: CASRLSGGYEQYF. In DNA form, the CDR3 reads TGTGCCAGCAGACTGTCCGGGGGTTACGAGCAGTACTTC.

The chain combines TRBV4-3 with TRBJ1-2, with TRBD1 matching over 7 bases. The CDR3 extends over 16 amino acids. Germline V lookup: CDR1 LGHNA, CDR2 YSLEER. V lost 4 bases, J lost 1 base, and 9 bases stayed unmatched. In DNA form, the CDR3 reads TGCGCCAGCAGCCCCGTCACGGGACAGCTTAACTATGGCTACACCTTC. It yields the protein CASSPVTGQLNYGYTF.

The chain is built from TRBV11-3 and TRBJ2-7; 8 nucleotides match TRBD1. The junction had 12 bases not matched to a gene; V was cut back by 8 bases and J by 0 bases. The CDR3 consists of 16 residues. Germline V gene lookup returns CDR1 SGHNT and CDR2 YENEEA. The CDR3 reads CASASPAGQGSYEQYF. The CDR3 coding sequence is TGTGCCAGCGCATCCCCCGCAGGACAGGGCTCCTACGAGCAGTACTTC.

The chain carries TRBV19 and TRBJ1-5; TRBD1 matches at 8 bases. Germline V gene lookup returns CDR1 LNHDA and CDR2 SQIVND (reference sequence). This CDR3 has 15 amino acids. The V segment lost 6 bases and the J segment 2 bases; nucleotides outside the gene matches: 6. The CDR3 sequence: CASSLDREGNQPQHF. The CDR3 DNA sequence: TGTGCCAGTAGCTTGGACAGGGAAGGCAATCAGCCCCAGCATTTT. Based on the CDR3 plus reference TRBV19 and TRBJ1-5, the full variable domain is DGGITQSPKYLFRKEGQNVTLSCEQNLNHDAMYWYRQDPGQGLRLIYYSQIVNDFQKGDIAEGYSVSREKKESFPLTVTSAQKNPTAFYLCASSLDREGNQPQHFGDGTRLSIL.

The genes are TRBV5-1 and TRBJ2-1, with TRBD1 matching 9 bases. V gave up 2 bases and J gave up 7 bases; unmatched junction bases: 7. CDR3 size: 15 residues. Germline values: CDR1 SGHRS, CDR2 YFSETQ. The CDR3 loop is CASSLTGGSPNEQFF. In nucleotides, the CDR3 is TGCGCCAGCAGCTTAACAGGGGGCTCCCCAAATGAGCAGTTCTTC. Full variable domain (outside the CDR3, taken from reference TRBV5-1 and TRBJ2-1): KAGVTQTPRYLIKTRGQQVTLSCSPISGHRSVSWYQQTPGQGLQFLFEYFSETQRNKGNFPGRFSGRQFSNSRSEMNVSTLELGDSALYLCASSLTGGSPNEQFFGPGTRLTVL.

The V call is TRBV15, the J call TRBJ2-2; the D is unclear. In germline, CDR1 is LNHNV, CDR2 YYDKDF (reference sequence). The germline V and J ends were trimmed by 0 bases and 2 bases, with 10 bases remaining between them. The length of the CDR3 is 16 residues. The CDR3 coding sequence is TGTGCCACCAGCAGAGATCTGGCTAGTAACACCGGGGAGCTGTTTTTT. It translates to CATSRDLASNTGELFF.

The chain carries TRBV13 and TRBJ2-4; D is unresolved. The CDR3 contains 17 residues. V was clipped by 5 bases and J by 0 bases, with 17 bases between them. In germline, CDR1 is PRHDT, CDR2 FYEKMQ (reference sequence). CDR3 nucleotide sequence: TGTGCCAGCAGCCGACGTCCGTCGTACTTAGCCAAAAACATTCAGTACTTC. This translates into CASSRRPSYLAKNIQYF.

This clone was seen only once. The rearrangement joins TRBV6-5 to TRBJ2-2; D is unresolved. Germline-derived CDR1 and CDR2 are MNHEY and SVGAGI. The CDR3 spans 15 residues. Trimming removed 0 bases at V and 2 bases at J, with 7 bases between. The CDR3 sequence: CASSYSTENTGELFF. The CDR3 bases are TGTGCCAGCAGTTACTCGACGGAAAACACCGGGGAGCTGTTTTTT.

This chain connects TRBV28 to TRBJ1-2; 9 nucleotides line up with TRBD1. The germline V gene encodes CDR1 MDHEN and CDR2 SYDVKM. V shed 8 bases, J shed 4 bases, and the junction held 14 bases outside the gene matches. There are 16 residues in the CDR3. The CDR3 DNA follows: TGTGCCAGCCGAGCGCTCAGACAGGGGGTGGGCTATGGCTACACCTTC. It codes for CASRALRQGVGYGYTF.

The J gene is TRBJ2-7, the V gene TRBV29-1; 14 bases line up with TRBD2. This CDR3 contains 18 residues. The J segment lost 0 bases and the V segment lost 7 bases, leaving 14 bases of the junction unmatched. Per the germline V gene, CDR1 is SQVTM and CDR2 is ANQGSEA. CDR3: CSASGLAGEGHSSYEQYF. For the CDR3, the DNA is TGCAGCGCCTCGGGACTAGCGGGAGAGGGCCATAGCTCCTACGAGCAGTACTTC.

This chain connects TRBV7-8 to TRBJ2-1, with D hard to call. The germline V and J ends were trimmed by 5 bases and 5 bases, with 4 bases remaining between them. CDR3 length: 11 residues. Germline CDR1 SGHVS, CDR2 FQNEAQ. The CDR3 protein is CASSHNNEQFF. The CDR3 DNA is TGTGCCAGCAGCCACAACAATGAGCAGTTCTTC.

J is TRBJ1-3 and V is TRBV7-9, with 7 nucleotides matching TRBD1. This CDR3 has 14 residues. Germline CDR1 reads SEHNR; CDR2 reads FQNEAQ (reference sequence). V lost 5 bases and J lost 3; bases outside the gene matches: 4. The CDR3 here is CASSQTGVGNTIYF. CDR3 nucleotide sequence: TGTGCCAGCAGCCAAACAGGGGTTGGAAACACCATATATTTT. Based on the CDR3 plus reference TRBV7-9 and TRBJ1-3, the full variable domain is DTGVSQNPRHKITKRGQNVTFRCDPISEHNRLYWYRQTLGQGPEFLTYFQNEAQLEKSRLLSDRFSAERPKGSFSTLEIQRTEQGDSAMYLCASSQTGVGNTIYFGEGSWLTVV.

This chain links TRBV19 with TRBJ2-1; 8 nucleotides align to TRBD2. J gave up 0 bases and V 5 bases, and 3 bases lay outside the gene matches. CDR3 length: 15 residues. The germline CDR1 and CDR2 sequences are LNHDA and SQIVND (reference sequence). CDR3 sequence: CASSERETSYNEQFF. CDR3 sequence (DNA): TGTGCCAGTAGTGAGCGGGAGACCTCCTACAATGAGCAGTTCTTC.